The 5 T cell receptor beta chains given below trace back to one sample, sequenced in a study of blood T cell repertoires in COVID-19. Data came from immunoSEQ multiplex PCR; TCRdb stores just in-frame clones and leaves some out. The table includes a few hundred thousand clones, roughly 87% detected once. Sequencing used PBMCs or T cells enriched from blood (not recorded which). The source is a woman in her 30s who had recovered from COVID-19.

V is TRBV3-1 (or the pseudogene TRBV3-2) and J is TRBJ2-7; D gene uncertain. The CDR3 runs 14 residues. V was shortened by 0 bases and J by 2 bases, with 8 bases between the two germline ends. Per the germline V gene, CDR1 is LGHDT and CDR2 is YNNKEL (reference sequence). The CDR3: CASSQEVLTYEQYF. In nucleotides, the CDR3 is TGTGCCAGCAGCCAAGAGGTACTTACCTACGAGCAGTACTTC.

The chain joins TRBV27 to TRBJ2-1; 9 bases are shared with TRBD2. The germline gives CDR1 MNHEY, CDR2 SMNVEV (reference sequence). J gave up 3 bases and V 3 bases, and 3 bases lay outside the gene matches. The CDR3 extends over 15 amino acids. CDR3 sequence reads: CASSLGTSFYNEQFF. The DNA of the CDR3 is TGTGCCAGCAGTTTGGGGACTAGCTTCTACAATGAGCAGTTCTTC.

The V gene is TRBV27, the J gene TRBJ2-4; perhaps TRBD1 as D (6 bases). CDR3 size: 15 residues. The germline V gene has CDR1 MNHEY and CDR2 SMNVEV (reference sequence). Trimming pared 3 bases from V and 2 bases from J, leaving 11 bases between. The DNA of the CDR3 is TGTGCCAGCAGTTTGGAAGGGACACCCAAAAACATTCAGTACTTC. Translation gives CASSLEGTPKNIQYF.

CDR3 residues: CASSESAGGSGELFF. The CDR3, as DNA: TGTGCCAGCAGTGAATCCGCGGGGGGGTCCGGGGAGCTGTTTTTT. The chain employs TRBV2 and TRBJ2-2; 9 positions match TRBD2. The CDR3 loop spans 15 amino acids. J gave up 6 bases and V 2 bases, and 4 bases lay outside the gene matches. Germline V CDR1 and CDR2: SNHLY, FYNNEI.

This clone was seen a handful of times. The chain couples TRBV4-1 to TRBJ2-7; D uncertain. The CDR3 extends over 14 amino acids. Per germline, CDR1 MGHRA and CDR2 YSYEKL. The ends were cut back, 0 bases at V and 5 bases at J, with 11 bases in the middle. Written as DNA, the CDR3 is TGCGCCAGCAGCCAAGAATCGTCCTTAAACGAGCAGTACTTC. This encodes CASSQESSLNEQYF.